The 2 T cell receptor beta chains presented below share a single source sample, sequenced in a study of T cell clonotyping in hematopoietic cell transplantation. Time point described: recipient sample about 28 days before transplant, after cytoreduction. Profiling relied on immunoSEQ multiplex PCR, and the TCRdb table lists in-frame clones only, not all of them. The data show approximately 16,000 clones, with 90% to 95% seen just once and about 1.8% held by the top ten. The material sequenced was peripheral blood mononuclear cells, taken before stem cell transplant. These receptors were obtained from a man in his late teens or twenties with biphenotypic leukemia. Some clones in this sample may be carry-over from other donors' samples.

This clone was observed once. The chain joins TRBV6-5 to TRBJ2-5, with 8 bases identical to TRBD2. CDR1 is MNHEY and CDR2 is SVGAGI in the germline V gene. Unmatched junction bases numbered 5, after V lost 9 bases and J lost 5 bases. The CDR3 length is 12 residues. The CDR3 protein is CASSGLAETQYF. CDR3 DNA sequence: TGTGCCAGTAGTGGACTAGCTGAGACCCAGTACTTC.

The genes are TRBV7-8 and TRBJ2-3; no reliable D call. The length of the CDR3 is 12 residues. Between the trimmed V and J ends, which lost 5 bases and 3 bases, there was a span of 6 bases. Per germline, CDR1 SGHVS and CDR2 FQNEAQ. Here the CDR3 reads CASSPGTDTQYF. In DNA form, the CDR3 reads TGTGCCAGCAGCCCCGGGACAGATACGCAGTATTTT.